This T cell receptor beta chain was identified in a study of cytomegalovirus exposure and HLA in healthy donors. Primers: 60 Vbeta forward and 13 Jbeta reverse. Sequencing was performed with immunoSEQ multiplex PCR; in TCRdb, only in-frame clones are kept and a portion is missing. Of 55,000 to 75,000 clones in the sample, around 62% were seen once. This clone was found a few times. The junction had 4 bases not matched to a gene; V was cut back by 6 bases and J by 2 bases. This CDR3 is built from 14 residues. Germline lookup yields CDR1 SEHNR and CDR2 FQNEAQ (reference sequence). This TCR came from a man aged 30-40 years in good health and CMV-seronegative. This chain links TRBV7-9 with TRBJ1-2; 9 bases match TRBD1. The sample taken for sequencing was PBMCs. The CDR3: CASRRGQGNYGYTF. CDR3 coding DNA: TGTGCCAGCAGGCGGGGACAGGGAAACTATGGCTACACCTTC.